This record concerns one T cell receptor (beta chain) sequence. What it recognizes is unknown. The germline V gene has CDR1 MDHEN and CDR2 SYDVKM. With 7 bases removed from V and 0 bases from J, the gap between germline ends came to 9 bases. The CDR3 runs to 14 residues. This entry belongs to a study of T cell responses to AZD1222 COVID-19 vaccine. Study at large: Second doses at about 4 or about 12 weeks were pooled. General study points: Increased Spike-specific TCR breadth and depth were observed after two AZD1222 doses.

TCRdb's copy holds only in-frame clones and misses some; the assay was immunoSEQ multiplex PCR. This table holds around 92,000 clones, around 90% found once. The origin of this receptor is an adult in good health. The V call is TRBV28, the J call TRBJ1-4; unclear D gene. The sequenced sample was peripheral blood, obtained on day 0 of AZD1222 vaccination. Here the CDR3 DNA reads TGTGCCAGCACCAACCCTGCAACTAATGAAAAACTGTTTTTT. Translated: CASTNPATNEKLFF. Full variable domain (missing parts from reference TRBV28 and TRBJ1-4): DVKVTQSSRYLVKRTGEKVFLECVQDMDHENMFWYRQDPGLGLRLIYFSYDVKMKEKGDIPEGYSVSREKKERFSLILESASTNQTSMYLCASTNPATNEKLFFGSGTQLSVL.